These 25 T cell receptor beta chains came from one sample sequenced in a study of T cells in Graves' hyperthyroidism and ophthalmopathy. Amplified regions were TCR beta CDR3 sequences from RNA transcripts. HTBI primers were used for first-round RT-PCR of the TCR CDR3. Each CDR3 protein gets one entry after TCRdb re-called the multiplex PCR reads with MiXCR. The repertoire holds under 250,000 distinct CDR3 sequences, with roughly 15% as singletons. Sequenced: blood. Source of these receptors: a man aged 45-60 years with Graves' hyperthyroidism.

This clonotype was found many times. This chain uses TRBV12-3 or TRBV12-4 with TRBJ2-3; a possible D gene is TRBD2 (5 bases). The CDR3 sequence is 16 residues long. V was pared by 8 bases and J by 2 bases, with 20 bases between. CDR3 in amino acids: CASSFRGFGFTDTQYF. The CDR3 bases are TGTGCCAGCTCTTTTCGGGGTTTTGGGTTCACAGATACGCAGTATTTT.

This chain links TRBV12-3 or TRBV12-4 with TRBJ2-7, with D unresolved. This CDR3 spans 15 amino acids. V lost 3 bases, J lost 0 bases, and 12 bases lay in between. For the CDR3, the DNA is TGTGCCAGCAGTTTTAGGGCCAGCAGCTCCTACGAGCAGTACTTC. Its protein is CASSFRASSSYEQYF.

This clonotype occurred many times. CDR3 region: CSFSGSWHEQYF. CDR3 DNA sequence: TGCAGTTTCAGCGGGAGTTGGCACGAGCAGTACTTC. V usage is TRBV20-1 and J usage is TRBJ2-7, with 8 nucleotides matching TRBD2. The trim removed 8 bases at V and 5 bases at J, leaving 8 bases unmatched. The CDR3 extends over 12 amino acids. Germline loops: CDR1 DFQATT, CDR2 SNEGSKA (reference sequence).

This clonotype has a count of ten or more. The rearrangement uses TRBV30 and TRBJ2-3, with D possibly TRBD1 on 5 matching bases. CDR1 is GTSNPN and CDR2 is SVGIG in the germline V gene (reference sequence). V dropped 1 base and J dropped 4 bases, with 9 bases sitting between them. This CDR3 is 13 amino acids long. Here the CDR3 reads CAWSGQGADTQYF. In nucleotides, the CDR3 is TGTGCCTGGAGTGGTCAGGGCGCAGATACGCAGTATTTT.

This clonotype occurred many times. This chain uses TRBV28 with TRBJ1-4; D is perhaps TRBD1 (6 bases). There are 14 residues in the CDR3. V lost 5 bases and J lost 10, with 17 bases in between. Germline loops: CDR1 MDHEN, CDR2 SYDVKM. In DNA form, the CDR3 reads TGTGCCAGCAGTCCTTCGTCGGCACAGGGAAAACTGTTTTTT. It encodes CASSPSSAQGKLFF.

The rearrangement links TRBV4-1 to TRBJ2-3, with 12 bases matching TRBD2. The CDR3 has 16 amino acids. V dropped 4 bases and J dropped 5; count of bases not matched to a gene: 7. Germline loops: CDR1 MGHRA, CDR2 YSYEKL. Here the CDR3 DNA reads TGCGCCAGCAGCCGTTCTAGCGGGAGGGCCGAAGATACGCAGTATTTT. Translating gives CASSRSSGRAEDTQYF.

The V gene is TRBV4-3, the J gene TRBJ2-3, with D hard to call. Trimming removed 2 bases at V and 2 bases at J, with 17 bases between. This CDR3 comprises 17 residues. Germline-derived CDR1 and CDR2 are LGHNA and YSLEER. CDR3 in DNA: TGCGCCAGCAGCCAAACAAATCAAGGGTGGGCCACAGATACGCAGTATTTT. This gives the protein CASSQTNQGWATDTQYF.

This chain joins TRBV27 and TRBJ2-3; tentative D call: TRBD1 (6 bases). The CDR3 sequence is 13 residues long. Germline V gene data show CDR1 as MNHEY and CDR2 as SMNVEV (reference sequence). V was clipped by 8 bases and J by 2 bases, with 11 bases between them. The CDR3 loop reads CASRWTVTDTQYF. The CDR3 DNA follows: TGTGCCAGCCGGTGGACAGTCACAGATACGCAGTATTTT.

V usage is TRBV19 and J usage is TRBJ1-5; D gene unclear. This CDR3 region has 14 residues. Trimming pared 5 bases from V and 0 bases from J, leaving 8 bases between. Germline V gives CDR1 LNHDA, CDR2 SQIVND (reference sequence). CDR3 DNA: TGTGCCAGTAGTGGAGTATTTAGCAATCAGCCCCAGCATTTT. Protein sequence: CASSGVFSNQPQHF.

This clonotype has a handful of counts. This chain connects TRBV11-3 to TRBJ2-3, with D possibly being TRBD1 (7 bases). The CDR3 spans 16 residues. V lost 2 bases and J lost 2, with 14 bases in between. Germline V gives CDR1 SGHNT, CDR2 YENEEA. This CDR3 reads CASSLRGTVSTDTQYF. In DNA form, the CDR3 reads TGTGCCAGCAGCTTACGGGGGACAGTATCCACAGATACGCAGTATTTT. The whole variable domain, remainder taken from reference TRBV11-3 and TRBJ2-3, is EAGVVQSPRYKIIEKKQPVAFWCNPISGHNTLYWYLQNLGQGPELLIRYENEEAVDDSQLPKDRFSAERLKGVDSTLKIQPAELGDSAVYLCASSLRGTVSTDTQYFGPGTRLTVL.

This clonotype was counted only a few times. This chain links TRBV7-9 with TRBJ1-4; no clear D. The germline V and J ends were trimmed by 0 bases and 4 bases, with 12 bases remaining between them. CDR1 and CDR2 from the germline V gene are SEHNR and FQNEAQ (reference sequence). The CDR3 is made up of 16 amino acids. The CDR3 loop is CASSLAFREGNEKLFF. The CDR3 bases are TGTGCCAGCAGCTTAGCGTTCCGGGAGGGTAATGAAAAACTGTTTTTT.

This clonotype was seen ten or more times. The CDR3 loop reads CASSEIQGGQFF. The CDR3 nucleotides are TGTGCCAGCAGTGAAATCCAGGGAGGGCAGTTCTTC. The chain combines TRBV6-1 with TRBJ2-1; D possibly corresponds to TRBD2 (6 bases). Trimming stripped 2 bases from V and 12 bases from J, with 11 bases between. Germline CDR1 and CDR2: MNHNS and SASEGT. The length of the CDR3 is 12 residues.

The CDR3 region has the DNA TGCAGTGCGGGACAGGCACTCTCTGGGGCCAACGTCCTGACTTTC. Amino acid sequence: CSAGQALSGANVLTF. This sequence joins TRBV20-1 and TRBJ2-6, with 8 bases aligning to TRBD1. The CDR3 is 15 residues long. Germline CDR1 is DFQATT and CDR2 is SNEGSKA (reference sequence). V shed 6 bases and J 0 bases; nucleotides not matched to a gene: 4.

This clonotype was seen only a few times. The chain recombines TRBV7-9 with TRBJ2-3; 7 nucleotides align to TRBD2. The CDR3 loop spans 17 amino acids. V was clipped by 4 bases and J by 2 bases; unmatched bases: 12. Germline loops: CDR1 SEHNR, CDR2 FQNEAQ (reference sequence). In DNA, the CDR3 is TGTGCCAGCAGCTCCCGCGGGGGTGGCGTAATCACAGATACGCAGTATTTT. It yields the protein CASSSRGGGVITDTQYF.

Of note for this clonotype: Just one base apart from a much larger clone, this may be a read error. This chain connects TRBV27 to TRBJ2-2, with 7 nucleotides matching TRBD1. The CDR3 is 17 amino acids. Germline loops: CDR1 MNHEY, CDR2 SMNVEV (reference sequence). This chain's CDR3 is CASSVTGKFANTGELLF. Written as DNA, the CDR3 is TGTGCCAGCAGCGTGACAGGGAAGTTCGCGAACACCGGGGAGCTGCTTTTT.

This clonotype appeared many times. The V gene is TRBV5-1, the J gene TRBJ2-2; 13 nucleotides match TRBD2. Germline V gene lookup returns CDR1 SGHRS and CDR2 YFSETQ. With V trimmed by 7 bases and J by 0 bases, 9 bases remained unmatched. This CDR3 is 18 amino acids long. CDR3 coding DNA: TGCGCCAGCCTCGGGACTAGCGGGACGACCGCGAACACCGGGGAGCTGTTTTTT. Translating gives CASLGTSGTTANTGELFF.

On this clonotype: Germline and junction disagree at one end, which may indicate a read error. The V call is TRBV27, the J call TRBJ1-2; maybe TRBD1 (6 bases). From germline, CDR1 is MNHEY and CDR2 SMNVEV (reference sequence). This CDR3 spans 15 amino acids. The CDR3 region has the DNA TGTCCCAGCGGGACCGGGACACGGGGAATAGGAGGCTACACCTTC. Its protein is CPSGTGTRGIGGYTF.

The chain is built from TRBV5-1 and TRBJ2-1; D not resolved. The V gene's germline CDR1 is SGHRS and CDR2 YFSETQ. Between the trimmed V and J ends, which lost 6 bases and 3 bases, there was a span of 10 bases. CDR3 length equals 13 residues. The CDR3 DNA sequence: TGCGCCAGCAACCTGGCGGACTACAATGAGCAGTTCTTC. Protein: CASNLADYNEQFF. The variable domain in full, completed from reference TRBV5-1 and TRBJ2-1, reads KAGVTQTPRYLIKTRGQQVTLSCSPISGHRSVSWYQQTPGQGLQFLFEYFSETQRNKGNFPGRFSGRQFSNSRSEMNVSTLELGDSALYLCASNLADYNEQFFGPGTRLTVL.

This clonotype has a count of ten or more. V gene TRBV12-3 or TRBV12-4 combines with J gene TRBJ2-7; weak D call: TRBD1 (5 bases). This CDR3 is built from 13 residues. Trimming left V 3 bases short and J 2 bases short, with 8 bases between. The CDR3 sequence is CASSFRAPYEQYF. The CDR3 bases are TGTGCCAGCAGTTTCAGGGCTCCCTACGAGCAGTACTTC.

The V call is TRBV2, the J call TRBJ1-2; 8 positions agree with TRBD1. The CDR3 covers 16 residues. The germline V gene encodes CDR1 SNHLY and CDR2 FYNNEI. J was trimmed by 7 bases and V by 2 bases; bases with no gene match: 12. The CDR3, as DNA: TGTGCCAGCAGTGAACAGTCGGGCAGGGGGCCCGCTGGCTACACCTTC. Protein product: CASSEQSGRGPAGYTF.

This clonotype was seen a handful of times. A much larger clone sits a single nucleotide away, making a read error possible. This rearrangement joins TRBV28 to TRBJ1-4; TRBD1 might be the D (6 bases). Germline V gene sequence: CDR1 MDHEN, CDR2 SYDVKM. Between the trimmed V and J ends, which lost 0 bases and 8 bases, there was a span of 16 bases. The length of the CDR3 is 16 residues. As DNA, the CDR3 is TGTGCCAGCAGTTTATGGAGGGGGTCAAGTGTCGAAAAACTGTTTTTT. This gives the protein CASSLWRGSSVEKLFF.

V gene TRBV3-1 combines with J gene TRBJ2-5; 9 bases match TRBD1. From germline, CDR1 is LGHDT and CDR2 YNNKEL (reference sequence). The CDR3 covers 16 residues. Germline trimming cut 4 bases from V and 7 bases from J; bases unmatched to any gene: 13. The CDR3, as DNA: TGTGCCAGCAGCCTCCTCCTCCACAGGGGGCGCGGGACCCAGTACTTC. Translating gives CASSLLLHRGRGTQYF.

As for this clonotype: The junction differs from germline at one of its ends, possibly a read error. The chain employs TRBV19 and TRBJ2-1, with 8 bases identical to TRBD2. The CDR3 is 15 residues long. CDR1 is LNHDA and CDR2 is SQIVND in the germline V gene (reference sequence). The CDR3 region has the DNA TGTGCCAGTAGTATGACAGCGGGAGTTGGCAATCAGCAGTTCTTC. This gives the protein CASSMTAGVGNQQFF.

This clonotype was seen at least ten times. The genes are TRBV7-9 and TRBJ2-3; D is undetermined. Germline lookup yields CDR1 SEHNR and CDR2 FQNEAQ (reference sequence). The CDR3 loop spans 15 amino acids. Trimming shortened V by 4 bases and J by 7 bases, and 18 bases separated the two germline ends. The CDR3 nucleotides read TGTGCCAGCAGCTCTCCCCCCGAGAAAGGCTATACGCAGTATTTT. It encodes CASSSPPEKGYTQYF.

This clonotype was recorded a few times. V usage is TRBV5-5 and J usage is TRBJ1-2; D remains ambiguous. Per the germline V gene, CDR1 is SGHKS and CDR2 is YYEKEE (reference sequence). V gave up 4 bases and J gave up 2 bases, with 9 bases separating them. The CDR3 is 13 amino acids. The CDR3 nucleotides read TGTGCCAGCAGCCCCGCACCCAACTATGGCTACACCTTC. Encoded protein: CASSPAPNYGYTF.